The clone carrying this TCR beta chain turned up a few times. The antigen remains undetermined. This CDR3 has 14 amino acids. With 5 bases removed from V and 5 bases from J, the gap between germline ends came to 15 bases. The data derive from a study of T-cell memory formation after mild COVID-19. The study, taken as a whole, reports: The CD4+ clones that contracted clustered mainly within CM and EM, and the CD8+ clones concentrated in EMRA.

Using its own MiXCR run on the 5' RACE reads, TCRdb lists one record per CDR3 protein. The repertoire holds under 250,000 distinct CDR3 sequences, roughly 10% seen once, with approximately 2.8% in the top ten. The specimen was PBMCs or a T cell subset sorted from them (not recorded which). The receptor was derived from a man aged 18 to 35 who had mild COVID-19 (a few samples of this study predate the infection). Cell type and time point are not known. The chain couples TRBV12-3 or TRBV12-4 to TRBJ2-5; no reliable D call. The DNA of the CDR3 is TGTGCCAGCAGTCCCCGTTTTGTGGGGGAGACCCAGTACTTC. As protein: CASSPRFVGETQYF.